The rows below give T cell receptor beta chains drawn from one sample of a study of T cells in localized non-small cell lung cancer. The protocol was immunoSEQ multiplex PCR, while the TCRdb copy is restricted to in-frame clones and leaves out a portion. The sample yields some 82,000 clones, around 80% seen once. The specimen comprised PBMCs, sampled before any cancer treatment. These receptors originate from a man aged 40-75 years with stage II squamous cell lung carcinoma. Both conserved end residues are part of each CDR3. D genes are given only for firm matches. Some rows have no size entry. The others give once, few or many, or a class for an expanded clone.

clone size: few
V gene: TRBV7-9
J gene: TRBJ2-2
D gene: NA
CDR3 DNA: TGTGCCAGCAGTCCGGGATCCCGGAACACCGGGGAGCTGTTTTTT
CDR3 protein: CASSPGSRNTGELFF

clone size: NA
V gene: TRBV19
J gene: TRBJ2-1
D gene: TRBD1
CDR3 DNA: TGTGCCAGTAGTTCGTGGACAGGCAACAATGAGCAGTTCTTC
CDR3 protein: CASSSWTGNNEQFF

clone size: NA
V gene: TRBV7-9
J gene: TRBJ2-1
D gene: NA
CDR3 DNA: TGTGCCAGCAGCTTAGAACGAAGGTTAGCGGTATACAATGAGCAGTTCTTC
CDR3 protein: CASSLERRLAVYNEQFF

clone size: NA
V gene: TRBV6-5
J gene: TRBJ1-2
D gene: NA
CDR3 DNA: TGTGCCAGCAGTAACCCAGGGGAGGGCTATGGCTACACCTTC
CDR3 protein: CASSNPGEGYGYTF

clone size: NA
V gene: TRBV28
J gene: TRBJ2-3
D gene: TRBD2
CDR3 DNA: TGTGCCAGCAGTTACCTGAATAGCGGGGACAACCCAAGGATACCAGATACGCAGTATTTT
CDR3 protein: CASSYLNSGDNPRIPDTQYF

clone size: NA
V gene: TRBV4-1
J gene: TRBJ2-2
D gene: NA
CDR3 DNA: TGCGCCAGCAGCCAAGGTGTACTAGAGGCCGGGGAGCTGTTTTTT
CDR3 protein: CASSQGVLEAGELFF

clone size: NA
V gene: TRBV5-1
J gene: TRBJ2-2
D gene: NA
CDR3 DNA: TGCGCCACCGTGGAGGCCGGGGAGCTGTTTTTT
CDR3 protein: CATVEAGELFF

clone size: once
V gene: TRBV5-4
J gene: TRBJ2-2
D gene: TRBD1
CDR3 DNA: TGTGCCAGCAGAACCAGACAGGGAGTGAACACCGGGGAGCTGTTTTTT
CDR3 protein: CASRTRQGVNTGELFF

clone size: NA
V gene: TRBV15
J gene: TRBJ1-5
D gene: TRBD1
CDR3 DNA: TGTGCCACCAGTTCATGGCAGGGGGATGGTCAGCCCCAGCATTTT
CDR3 protein: CATSSWQGDGQPQHF

clone size: NA
V gene: TRBV7-9
J gene: TRBJ2-1
D gene: NA
CDR3 DNA: TGTGCCAGCAGCTCGCCGGGACACCCCTACAATGAGCAGTTCTTC
CDR3 protein: CASSSPGHPYNEQFF

clone size: NA
V gene: TRBV19
J gene: TRBJ1-1
D gene: TRBD1
CDR3 DNA: TGTGCCAGTAGTGGGGCTAAATTCAAGGGGGCTGGATCTAGGAACACTGAAGCTTTCTTT
CDR3 protein: CASSGAKFKGAGSRNTEAFF

clone size: NA
V gene: TRBV5-1
J gene: TRBJ2-3
D gene: TRBD2
CDR3 DNA: TGCGCCAGCAGCTTACCAGCGGGAGTAGAGACTAGCACAGATACGCAGTATTTT
CDR3 protein: CASSLPAGVETSTDTQYF

clone size: NA
V gene: TRBV25-1
J gene: TRBJ1-1
D gene: NA
CDR3 DNA: TGTGCCAGCAGTGGCCCCGGGCGAGGCACTGAAGCTTTCTTT
CDR3 protein: CASSGPGRGTEAFF

clone size: NA
V gene: TRBV11-1
J gene: TRBJ2-1
D gene: NA
CDR3 DNA: TGTGCCAGCAGCCGGGCGGTGAGAGGCTCCTACAATGAGCAGTTCTTC
CDR3 protein: CASSRAVRGSYNEQFF

clone size: once
V gene: TRBV9
J gene: TRBJ1-5
D gene: NA
CDR3 DNA: TGTGCCAGCAGCCCCGGGACAACCGGCAATCAGCCCCAGCATTTT
CDR3 protein: CASSPGTTGNQPQHF

clone size: NA
V gene: TRBV7-9
J gene: TRBJ1-1
D gene: NA
CDR3 DNA: TGTGCCAGCAGCTCGGGCAGTGCAGATGCTGAAGCTTTCTTT
CDR3 protein: CASSSGSADAEAFF

clone size: once
V gene: TRBV7-9
J gene: TRBJ2-1
D gene: NA
CDR3 DNA: TGTGCCAGCAGCTTTTCGCGGACTAAAGGCCATGAGCAGTTCTTC
CDR3 protein: CASSFSRTKGHEQFF

clone size: NA
V gene: TRBV30
J gene: TRBJ1-2
D gene: TRBD1
CDR3 DNA: TGTGCCTGGAGGCTCCTAACAGGGGACGCAGTCTCCTCCACCTTC
CDR3 protein: CAWRLLTGDAVSSTF

clone size: NA
V gene: TRBV4-3
J gene: TRBJ2-7
D gene: NA
CDR3 DNA: TGCGCCAGCAGCCAAGAAGCGAGGGTCTCCTACGAGCAGTACTTC
CDR3 protein: CASSQEARVSYEQYF

clone size: NA
V gene: TRBV30
J gene: TRBJ2-1
D gene: NA
CDR3 DNA: TGTGCCTGGAGTGGGGGGGCGGTTGAGCAGTTCTTC
CDR3 protein: CAWSGGAVEQFF

clone size: few
V gene: TRBV9
J gene: TRBJ1-6
D gene: NA
CDR3 DNA: TGTGCCAGCAGCGTAGATGGTAATTCGCGTTCACCCCTCCACTTT
CDR3 protein: CASSVDGNSRSPLHF

clone size: NA
V gene: TRBV7-8
J gene: TRBJ2-3
D gene: TRBD2
CDR3 DNA: TGTGCCAGCAGCCTCCTTATTGGTAGCGGGAGGTTTAGCACAGATACGCAGTATTTT
CDR3 protein: CASSLLIGSGRFSTDTQYF

clone size: NA
V gene: TRBV27
J gene: TRBJ1-2
D gene: TRBD1
CDR3 DNA: TGTGCCAGCGGACAGGTTAACTATGGCTACACCTTC
CDR3 protein: CASGQVNYGYTF

clone size: few
V gene: TRBV10-3
J gene: TRBJ1-1
D gene: TRBD1
CDR3 DNA: TGTGCCAAAAGGACAGGGCCGAACACTGAAGCTTTCTTT
CDR3 protein: CAKRTGPNTEAFF

clone size: NA
V gene: TRBV18
J gene: TRBJ2-5
D gene: TRBD2
CDR3 DNA: TGTGCCAGCTCACCAAGCCCTAGCGGGGGTACGTTAGAGACCCAGTACTTC
CDR3 protein: CASSPSPSGGTLETQYF

clone size: NA
V gene: TRBV10-1
J gene: TRBJ2-1
D gene: TRBD2
CDR3 DNA: TGCGCCAGCCCTCCCGGGACTAGCGGGAGACCAGGTGAGCAGTTCTTC
CDR3 protein: CASPPGTSGRPGEQFF

clone size: NA
V gene: TRBV10-2
J gene: TRBJ2-3
D gene: NA
CDR3 DNA: TGCGCCAGCAGTCCAAGACTCAAGGGAGATACGCAGTATTTT
CDR3 protein: CASSPRLKGDTQYF

clone size: NA
V gene: TRBV11-2
J gene: TRBJ2-2
D gene: NA
CDR3 DNA: TGTGCCAGCAGCTTGACGAACACCGGGGAGCTGTTTTTT
CDR3 protein: CASSLTNTGELFF

clone size: NA
V gene: TRBV18
J gene: TRBJ1-6
D gene: TRBD1
CDR3 DNA: TGTGCCAGCTCACGCCCGGGACAGGGTGTTGGTTCACCCCTCCACTTT
CDR3 protein: CASSRPGQGVGSPLHF

clone size: NA
V gene: TRBV7-9
J gene: TRBJ2-1
D gene: NA
CDR3 DNA: TGTGCCAGCAGCTTTGTGGGAAGGGGGAATGAGCAGTTCTTC
CDR3 protein: CASSFVGRGNEQFF

clone size: NA
V gene: TRBV5-1
J gene: TRBJ1-1
D gene: TRBD1
CDR3 DNA: TGCGCCAGCAGCTCCGGGACAGGGAACTCGAACACTGAAGCTTTCTTT
CDR3 protein: CASSSGTGNSNTEAFF

clone size: NA
V gene: TRBV5-4
J gene: TRBJ1-1
D gene: NA
CDR3 DNA: TGTGCCAGCAGCTTGGCCTGGAACGAGAACACTGAAGCTTTCTTT
CDR3 protein: CASSLAWNENTEAFF

clone size: few
V gene: TRBV7-2
J gene: TRBJ1-2
D gene: NA
CDR3 DNA: TGTGCCAGCAGCTTGGGACAAAGAAGGGGCTACACCTTC
CDR3 protein: CASSLGQRRGYTF

clone size: once
V gene: TRBV5-1
J gene: TRBJ2-3
D gene: NA
CDR3 DNA: TGCGCCAGCAGCTCCCAGCAACCTAGCACAGATACGCAGTATTTT
CDR3 protein: CASSSQQPSTDTQYF

clone size: NA
V gene: TRBV30
J gene: TRBJ2-7
D gene: NA
CDR3 DNA: TGTGCCTGGAGTGTACGGGGCGGAGGGGGCGAGCAGTACTTC
CDR3 protein: CAWSVRGGGGEQYF

clone size: NA
V gene: TRBV6-5
J gene: TRBJ1-1
D gene: NA
CDR3 DNA: TGTGCCAGCAGTTCCCCGGGATCAGTCACTGAAGCTTTCTTT
CDR3 protein: CASSSPGSVTEAFF

clone size: once
V gene: TRBV27
J gene: TRBJ2-1
D gene: TRBD2
CDR3 DNA: TGTGCCAGCAGTGGACTAGCGGGAGTGGATGAGCAGTTCTTC
CDR3 protein: CASSGLAGVDEQFF

clone size: few
V gene: TRBV28
J gene: TRBJ1-3
D gene: NA
CDR3 DNA: TGTGCCAGCAGAAAAGTGCCCTCTCTACCTGGAAACACCATATATTTT
CDR3 protein: CASRKVPSLPGNTIYF

clone size: few
V gene: TRBV5-1
J gene: TRBJ1-2
D gene: TRBD1
CDR3 DNA: TGCGCCAGCAGCTCGGGACAGGGGTATGGCTACACCTTC
CDR3 protein: CASSSGQGYGYTF

clone size: NA
V gene: TRBV18
J gene: TRBJ2-5
D gene: TRBD1
CDR3 DNA: TGTGCCAGCTCATGGACAGGGGGCGGGCAAGAGACCCAGTACTTC
CDR3 protein: CASSWTGGGQETQYF

clone size: NA
V gene: TRBV18
J gene: TRBJ2-7
D gene: NA
CDR3 DNA: TGTGCCAGCTCCCCCTCCCGGGGCTACGAGCAGTACTTC
CDR3 protein: CASSPSRGYEQYF

clone size: NA
V gene: TRBV5-1
J gene: TRBJ2-4
D gene: TRBD2
CDR3 DNA: TGCGCCAGCAGCTTGCCGGAGACTAGCGGGCGAAACATTCAGTACTTC
CDR3 protein: CASSLPETSGRNIQYF

clone size: NA
V gene: TRBV7-2
J gene: TRBJ1-2
D gene: TRBD1
CDR3 DNA: TGTGCCAGCAACCCTGGAGGGGAGACAGGGGGCTCTGGCTACACCTTC
CDR3 protein: CASNPGGETGGSGYTF

clone size: NA
V gene: TRBV6-6
J gene: TRBJ1-1
D gene: NA
CDR3 DNA: TGTGCCAGCAGCCGATCTCCAGTAAACACTGAAGCTTTCTTT
CDR3 protein: CASSRSPVNTEAFF

clone size: NA
V gene: TRBV2
J gene: TRBJ2-1
D gene: NA
CDR3 DNA: TGTGCCAGCAGTGAAGTGGTCTACAATGAGCAGTTCTTC
CDR3 protein: CASSEVVYNEQFF

clone size: NA
V gene: TRBV6-5
J gene: TRBJ1-1
D gene: TRBD1
CDR3 DNA: TGTGCCAGCATCGGGACAGGGGGAAAGAAAGCTTTCTTT
CDR3 protein: CASIGTGGKKAFF

clone size: once
V gene: TRBV9
J gene: TRBJ1-1
D gene: NA
CDR3 DNA: TGTGCCAGCAGCGGGGGGGACCTCGGCGGCACTGAAGCTTTCTTT
CDR3 protein: CASSGGDLGGTEAFF

clone size: few
V gene: TRBV7-3
J gene: TRBJ1-2
D gene: TRBD1
CDR3 DNA: TGTGCCAGCAGCCCTCCCGGGGGACAGGTGGCCGGCTACACCTTC
CDR3 protein: CASSPPGGQVAGYTF

clone size: NA
V gene: TRBV28
J gene: TRBJ2-1
D gene: TRBD2
CDR3 DNA: TGTGCCAGCAGTCTAGCGGGAGGCAGCTACAATGAGCAGTTCTTC
CDR3 protein: CASSLAGGSYNEQFF

clone size: NA
V gene: TRBV5-1
J gene: TRBJ1-2
D gene: NA
CDR3 DNA: TGCGCCAGCAGCTTGGCCGGGGAATCCCTCTATGGCTACACCTTC
CDR3 protein: CASSLAGESLYGYTF

clone size: few
V gene: TRBV5-8
J gene: TRBJ1-1
D gene: NA
CDR3 DNA: TGTGCCAGCAGCTTGTGGGGCGCTGAAGCTTTCTTT
CDR3 protein: CASSLWGAEAFF

clone size: NA
V gene: TRBV7-3
J gene: TRBJ1-1
D gene: NA
CDR3 DNA: TGTGCCAGCAGGCTAACGTCCCTGGGGAACACTGAAGCTTTCTTT
CDR3 protein: CASRLTSLGNTEAFF

clone size: NA
V gene: TRBV7-3
J gene: TRBJ2-3
D gene: NA
CDR3 DNA: TGTGCCAGCAGCTTAAACGGGAACACAGATACGCAGTATTTT
CDR3 protein: CASSLNGNTDTQYF

clone size: NA
V gene: TRBV19
J gene: TRBJ2-3
D gene: NA
CDR3 DNA: TGTGCCAGTAGTATACGTTGGGGGTCCGCAGATACGCAGTATTTT
CDR3 protein: CASSIRWGSADTQYF